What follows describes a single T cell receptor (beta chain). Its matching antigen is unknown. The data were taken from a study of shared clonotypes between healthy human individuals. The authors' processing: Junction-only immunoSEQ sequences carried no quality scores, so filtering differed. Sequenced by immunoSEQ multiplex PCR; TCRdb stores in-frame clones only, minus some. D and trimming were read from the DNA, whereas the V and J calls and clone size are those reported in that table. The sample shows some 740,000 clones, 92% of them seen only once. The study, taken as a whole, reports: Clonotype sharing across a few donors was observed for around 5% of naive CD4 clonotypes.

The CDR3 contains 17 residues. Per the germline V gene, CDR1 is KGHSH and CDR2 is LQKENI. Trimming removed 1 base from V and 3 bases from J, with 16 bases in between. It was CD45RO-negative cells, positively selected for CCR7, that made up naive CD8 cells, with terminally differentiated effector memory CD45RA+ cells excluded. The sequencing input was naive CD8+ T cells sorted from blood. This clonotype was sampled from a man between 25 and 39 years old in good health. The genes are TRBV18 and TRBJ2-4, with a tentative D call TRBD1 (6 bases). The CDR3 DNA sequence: TGTGCCAGCTCACCACAGGAGCCGACAGGCCGCAAAAACATTCAGTACTTC. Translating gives CASSPQEPTGRKNIQYF.